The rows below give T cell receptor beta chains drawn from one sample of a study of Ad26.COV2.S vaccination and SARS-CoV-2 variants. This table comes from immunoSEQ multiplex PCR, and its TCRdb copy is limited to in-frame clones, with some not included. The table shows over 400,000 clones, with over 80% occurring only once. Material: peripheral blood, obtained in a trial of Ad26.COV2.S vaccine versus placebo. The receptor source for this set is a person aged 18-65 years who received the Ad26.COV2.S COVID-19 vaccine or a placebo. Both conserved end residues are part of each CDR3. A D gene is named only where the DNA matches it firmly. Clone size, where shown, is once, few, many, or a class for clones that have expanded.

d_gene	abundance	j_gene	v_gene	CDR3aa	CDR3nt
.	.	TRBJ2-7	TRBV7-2	CASSPPVGGYEQYF	TGTGCCAGCAGCCCACCGGTAGGAGGCTACGAGCAGTACTTC
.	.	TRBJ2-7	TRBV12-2	CASRLDKTYEQYF	TGTGCAAGTCGCTTAGACAAGACCTACGAGCAGTACTTC
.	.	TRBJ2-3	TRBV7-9	CASREVDTQYF	TGTGCCAGCAGGGAAGTAGATACGCAGTATTTT
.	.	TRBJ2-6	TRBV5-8	CASSLDVRDLSSGANVLTF	TGTGCCAGCAGCTTGGACGTCCGGGACTTAAGCTCTGGGGCCAACGTCCTGACTTTC
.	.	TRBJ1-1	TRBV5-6	CASSAERTMNTEAFF	TGTGCCAGCAGCGCCGAAAGGACCATGAACACTGAAGCTTTCTTT
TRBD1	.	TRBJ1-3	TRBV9	CASSVGMAGGSGNTIYF	TGTGCCAGCAGCGTAGGCATGGCAGGGGGGTCTGGAAACACCATATATTTT
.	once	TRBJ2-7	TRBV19	CASSIGGSYEQYF	TGTGCCAGTAGTATAGGCGGGTCCTACGAGCAGTACTTC
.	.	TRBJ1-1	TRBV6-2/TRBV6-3	CASSGAAAFF	TGTGCCAGCAGTGGAGCCGCGGCTTTCTTT
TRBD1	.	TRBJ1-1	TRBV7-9	CASSRGQGANTEAFF	TGTGCCAGCAGTCGAGGACAGGGGGCGAACACTGAAGCTTTCTTT
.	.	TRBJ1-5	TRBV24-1	CATSDSDRNQPQHF	TGTGCCACCAGTGATTCAGACAGGAATCAGCCCCAGCATTTT